This T cell receptor beta chain came from a study of cytotoxic CD8 clonotypes in ibrutinib-treated CLL. Assay: immunoSEQ multiplex PCR; the TCRdb copy retains only in-frame clones and omits some. The sample lists nearly 100,000 clones; about 72% were seen once. Germline V gene sequence: CDR1 SGHRS, CDR2 YFSETQ. CDR3 length: 16 amino acids. Unmatched junction bases numbered 15, after V lost 3 bases and J lost 13 bases. V gene TRBV5-1 combines with J gene TRBJ1-6, with 8 bases matching TRBD1. This TCR derives from a human donor with chronic lymphocytic leukemia. The material sequenced was PBMCs, taken after 12 months of ibrutinib treatment. CDR3: CASSSLPGQDVSPLHF. As DNA, the CDR3 is TGCGCCAGCAGCTCGCTACCGGGACAGGACGTCTCCCCCCTCCACTTT.